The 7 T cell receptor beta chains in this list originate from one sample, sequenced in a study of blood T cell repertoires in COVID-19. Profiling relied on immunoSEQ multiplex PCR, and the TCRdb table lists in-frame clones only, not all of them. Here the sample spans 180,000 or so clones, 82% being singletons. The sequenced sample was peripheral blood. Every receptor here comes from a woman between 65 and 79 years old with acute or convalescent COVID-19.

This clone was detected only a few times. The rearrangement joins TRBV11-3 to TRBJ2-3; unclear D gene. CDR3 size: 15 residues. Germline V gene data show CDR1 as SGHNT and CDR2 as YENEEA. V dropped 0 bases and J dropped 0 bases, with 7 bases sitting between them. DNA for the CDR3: TGTGCCAGCAGCTTAGATGGGCCCAGCACAGATACGCAGTATTTT. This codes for CASSLDGPSTDTQYF.

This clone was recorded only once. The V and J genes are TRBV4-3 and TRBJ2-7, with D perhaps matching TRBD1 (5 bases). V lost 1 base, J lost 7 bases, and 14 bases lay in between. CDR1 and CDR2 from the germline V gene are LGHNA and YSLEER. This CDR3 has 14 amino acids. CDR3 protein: CASSQARGAGEQYF. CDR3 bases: TGCGCCAGCAGCCAAGCTAGGGGCGCAGGGGAGCAGTACTTC.

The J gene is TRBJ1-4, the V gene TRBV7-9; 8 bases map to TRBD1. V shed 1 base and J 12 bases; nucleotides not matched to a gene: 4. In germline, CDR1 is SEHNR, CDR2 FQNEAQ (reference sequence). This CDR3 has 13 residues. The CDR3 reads CASSLDHRGELFF. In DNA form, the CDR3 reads TGTGCCAGCAGCTTAGACCACAGGGGGGAACTGTTTTTT.

The CDR3 sequence: CASSPPQGYEQYF. The CDR3 coding sequence is TGTGCCAGCTCACCTCCACAGGGGTACGAGCAGTACTTC. V usage is TRBV18 and J usage is TRBJ2-7; 7 positions agree with TRBD1. CDR1 is KGHSH and CDR2 is LQKENI in the germline V gene. Unmatched junction bases numbered 3, after V lost 3 bases and J lost 4 bases. This CDR3 region has 13 residues.

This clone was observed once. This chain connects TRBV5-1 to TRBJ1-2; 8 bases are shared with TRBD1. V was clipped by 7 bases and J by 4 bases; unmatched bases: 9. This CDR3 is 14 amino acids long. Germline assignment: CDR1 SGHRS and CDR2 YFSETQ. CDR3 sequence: CASSYTGGTYGYTF. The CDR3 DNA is TGCGCCAGCTCATACACAGGGGGTACCTATGGCTACACCTTC.

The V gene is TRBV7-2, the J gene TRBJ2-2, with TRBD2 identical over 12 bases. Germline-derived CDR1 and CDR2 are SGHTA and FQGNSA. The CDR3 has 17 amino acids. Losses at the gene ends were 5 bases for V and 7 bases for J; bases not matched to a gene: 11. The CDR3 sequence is CASSPGLAGSHGGELFF. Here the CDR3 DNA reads TGTGCCAGCAGCCCGGGACTAGCGGGTTCACATGGCGGGGAGCTGTTTTTT.

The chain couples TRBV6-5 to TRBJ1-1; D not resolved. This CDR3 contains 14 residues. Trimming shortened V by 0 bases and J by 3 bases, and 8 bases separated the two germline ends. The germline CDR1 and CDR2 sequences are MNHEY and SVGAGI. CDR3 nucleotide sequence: TGTGCCAGCAGTTACTCGAGAGAGTACACTGAAGCTTTCTTT. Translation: CASSYSREYTEAFF.